The 6 T cell receptor beta chains in this list originate from one sample, sequenced in a study of response to subunit inactivated influenza vaccine. TCRdb reprocessed the RT-PCR reads via MiXCR and lists one record per CDR3 protein. The repertoire holds about 570,000 distinct CDR3 sequences, with around 10% as singletons. These data also formed part of another study, on T cells expressing NK-cell markers. As that report states: TCR beta cDNA was made by 5'RACE template switching with UMIs.

The specimen comprised PBMCs from blood, sampled on the day of vaccination. The receptors were gathered from a man between 45 and 60 years old who received an inactivated influenza vaccine.

In this sample, this clonotype turned up a few times. The genes are TRBV12-3 or TRBV12-4 and TRBJ2-1; no clear D. Between the trimmed V and J ends, which lost 2 bases and 9 bases, there was a span of 8 bases. The CDR3 runs to 12 residues. The CDR3 loop reads CASSLTRTEQFF. CDR3 DNA: TGTGCCAGCAGTTTAACCAGGACTGAGCAGTTCTTC.

This clonotype was seen a few times. The V call is TRBV7-2, the J call TRBJ2-5; D is uncertain. The CDR3 length is 14 residues. V was shortened by 3 bases and J by 5 bases, with 13 bases between the two germline ends. CDR1 and CDR2 from the germline V gene are SGHTA and FQGNSA. The CDR3 sequence is CASSLTLYGETQYF. The CDR3 nucleotides are TGTGCCAGCAGCTTGACACTCTACGGGGAGACCCAGTACTTC.

The V and J genes are TRBV29-1 and TRBJ2-2; maybe TRBD1 (5 bases). In germline, CDR1 is SQVTM, CDR2 ANQGSEA. Trimming removed 3 bases from V and 2 bases from J, with 7 bases in between. This CDR3 region has 13 residues. Here the CDR3 reads CSVEDINTGELFF. The CDR3 DNA is TGCAGCGTTGAGGACATAAACACCGGGGAGCTGTTTTTT.

V and J are TRBV30 and TRBJ2-7; 8 bases line up with TRBD2. The CDR3 covers 15 residues. Germline trimming cut 1 base from V and 4 bases from J; bases unmatched to any gene: 9. Germline loops: CDR1 GTSNPN, CDR2 SVGIG (reference sequence). The CDR3 loop reads CAWSARAGEVYEQYF. Written as DNA, the CDR3 is TGTGCCTGGAGTGCCCGAGCGGGGGAAGTATACGAGCAGTACTTC.

This clonotype came up a few times. The chain recombines TRBV7-2 with TRBJ2-1; D is undetermined. Germline CDR1 SGHTA, CDR2 FQGNSA. V gave up 1 base and J gave up 8 bases, with 6 bases separating them. The CDR3 has 12 residues. The CDR3 loop reads CASSLETYEQFF. In nucleotides, the CDR3 is TGTGCCAGCAGCTTAGAGACGTATGAGCAGTTCTTC.

The chain recombines TRBV27 with TRBJ1-1; D possibly corresponds to TRBD1 (6 bases). V was shortened by 3 bases and J by 6 bases, with 14 bases between the two germline ends. The CDR3 consists of 14 residues. Germline assignment: CDR1 MNHEY and CDR2 SMNVEV (reference sequence). The CDR3 sequence is CASSFVQGSAEAFF. The CDR3 coding sequence is TGTGCCAGCAGTTTTGTTCAGGGGTCAGCTGAAGCTTTCTTT.